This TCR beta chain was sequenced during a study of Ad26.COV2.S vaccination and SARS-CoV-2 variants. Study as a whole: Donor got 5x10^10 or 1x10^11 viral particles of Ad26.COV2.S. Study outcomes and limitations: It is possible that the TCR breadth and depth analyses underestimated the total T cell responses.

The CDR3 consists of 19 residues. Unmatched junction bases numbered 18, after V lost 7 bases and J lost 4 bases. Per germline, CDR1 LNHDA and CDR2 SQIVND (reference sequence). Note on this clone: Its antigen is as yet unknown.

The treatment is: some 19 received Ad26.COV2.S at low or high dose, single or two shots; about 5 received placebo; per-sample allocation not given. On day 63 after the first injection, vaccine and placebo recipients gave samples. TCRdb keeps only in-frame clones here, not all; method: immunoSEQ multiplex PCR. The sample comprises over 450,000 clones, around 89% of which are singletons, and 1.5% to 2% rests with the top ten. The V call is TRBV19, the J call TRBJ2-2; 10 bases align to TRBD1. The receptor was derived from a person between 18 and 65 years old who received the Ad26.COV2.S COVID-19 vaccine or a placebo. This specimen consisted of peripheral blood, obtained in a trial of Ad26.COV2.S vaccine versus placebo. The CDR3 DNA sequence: TGTGCCAGTATCGGGTTACTCGGGGGGACAGGGGACGGCACCGGGGAGCTGTTTTTT. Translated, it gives CASIGLLGGTGDGTGELFF.